This TCR beta chain stems from a study of blood T cell repertoires in COVID-19. The method was immunoSEQ multiplex PCR; TCRdb's version includes in-frame clones alone and lacks a portion of them. The repertoire holds 150,000 to 200,000 clones, with about 80% as singletons. This CDR3 spans 15 amino acids. V lost 2 bases and J lost 4, with 14 bases in between. Germline values: CDR1 SGHRS, CDR2 YFSETQ. The sequenced sample consisted of PBMCs or T cells enriched from blood (not recorded which). V usage is TRBV5-1 and J usage is TRBJ2-3; a weak D match, TRBD2 (5 bases). The receptor's source is a man between 50 and 59 years old who had recovered from COVID-19. As DNA, the CDR3 is TGCGCCAGCAGCTTCGCAGGACTGAGGCCAGATACGCAGTATTTT. As protein: CASSFAGLRPDTQYF.